This T cell receptor (beta chain) emerged from a study of CD8+CD57+ T cells in acquired aplastic anemia. Study summary: Recorded DNA amounts for sorted CD4+ and CD8+ cells had an average of 3.2 ug. Study-wide findings and caveats: The same twenty-nine CD8+ CDR3 sequences occurred in patients and in controls.

Looked up from germline, CDR1 is SQVTM and CDR2 is ANQGSEA. V was pared by 1 base and J by 13 bases, with 8 bases of the junction left unmatched. The CDR3 is 12 amino acids. Patients chosen for sequencing had CD8+CD57+ cells that had expanded, as shown by flow cytometry. Comment on this clonotype: No antigen is known for it.

According to the study, genomic DNA was the template for TCR beta VDJ and CDR3 profiling. TCRdb re-called the reads with MiXCR, one entry per CDR3 protein. Here the sample spans some 140,000 distinct CDR3 sequences, about 52% being singletons. V and J are TRBV29-1 and TRBJ1-1; 8 positions agree with TRBD1. The sample taken for sequencing was sorted CD4+, CD8+, or CD8+CD57+ T cells (not recorded which) from PBMCs. The receptor comes from a human donor with aplastic anemia. CDR3: CSVEGTGGVVFF. The CDR3 DNA sequence: TGCAGCGTTGAAGGCACAGGGGGAGTAGTTTTCTTT. The full variable domain, rest sourced from reference TRBV29-1 and TRBJ1-1, is SAVISQKPSRDICQRGTSLTIQCQVDSQVTMMFWYRQQPGQSLTLIATANQGSEATYESGFVIDKFPISRPNLTFSTLTVSNMSPEDSSIYLCSVEGTGGVVFFGQGTRLTVV.